These 4 T cell receptor beta chains were all obtained from the same sample, sequenced in a study of blood T cell repertoires in COVID-19. Assay: immunoSEQ multiplex PCR; the TCRdb copy retains only in-frame clones and omits some. The table records roughly 80,000 clones, roughly 85% of them present only once. Sequences were obtained from peripheral blood. These receptors all stem from a woman older than 75 with active or convalescent COVID-19.

The chain is built from TRBV6-5 and TRBJ1-5; the match to TRBD1 covers 8 bases. V lost 2 bases, J lost 7 bases, and 4 bases stayed unmatched. Germline CDR1 MNHEY, CDR2 SVGAGI. CDR3 length: 14 residues. The CDR3 here is CASSYTRQGQPQHF. The CDR3 DNA is TGTGCCAGCAGTTACACCCGACAGGGGCAGCCCCAGCATTTT.

This chain joins TRBV5-4 and TRBJ2-7, with a possible D match to TRBD2 (6 bases). This CDR3 region has 12 residues. V lost 4 bases and J lost 7, with 12 bases in between. Germline CDR1 is SGHNT and CDR2 is YYREEE (reference sequence). For the CDR3, the DNA is TGTGCCAGCAGCCCGGGTGGGGGGGAGCAGTACTTC. Encoded protein: CASSPGGGEQYF.

The chain recombines TRBV5-4 with TRBJ2-5, with D possibly matching TRBD2 (6 bases). The CDR3 is made up of 15 amino acids. V lost 3 bases, J lost 2 bases, and 14 bases lay in between. CDR1 SGHNT and CDR2 YYREEE come from the germline V gene (reference sequence). The CDR3 coding sequence is TGTGCCAGCAGCTCCCCGGGACTTATACAAGAGACCCAGTACTTC. Its protein product is CASSSPGLIQETQYF.

The DNA for the CDR3 is TGTGCCAGCAGTCACTTCGCGGGGCAGCAAGAGACCCAGTACTTC. Translation: CASSHFAGQQETQYF. This sequence joins TRBV28 and TRBJ2-5; D may be TRBD2 (6 bases). The CDR3 has 15 amino acids. The germline V gene has CDR1 MDHEN and CDR2 SYDVKM. V shed 5 bases and J shed 2 bases, with 15 bases lying between them.